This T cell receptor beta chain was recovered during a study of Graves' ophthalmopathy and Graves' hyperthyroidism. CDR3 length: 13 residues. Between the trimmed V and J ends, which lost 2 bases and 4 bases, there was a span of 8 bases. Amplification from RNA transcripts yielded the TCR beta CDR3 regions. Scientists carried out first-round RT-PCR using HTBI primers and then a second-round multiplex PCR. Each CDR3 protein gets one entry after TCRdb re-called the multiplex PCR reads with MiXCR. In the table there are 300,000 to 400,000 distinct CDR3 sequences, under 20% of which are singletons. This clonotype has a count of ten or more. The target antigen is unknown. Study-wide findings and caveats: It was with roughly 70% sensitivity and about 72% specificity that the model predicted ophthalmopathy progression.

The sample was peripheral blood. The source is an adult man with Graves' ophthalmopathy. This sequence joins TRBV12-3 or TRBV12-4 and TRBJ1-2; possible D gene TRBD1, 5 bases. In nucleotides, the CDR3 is TGTGCCAGCAGTTTAAGGGGTGGCTATGGCTACACCTTC. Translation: CASSLRGGYGYTF.